This T cell receptor (beta chain) was identified during a study of tumor and adjacent non-tumor tissue in lung cancer. A remark on this clonotype: The antigen remains undetermined. A much larger clone lies a single base off, so this may be a read error.

Findings and caveats of the study: Compared with tumor, normal lung showed significantly lower TCR diversity. Higher tumor TCR diversity was associated with shorter survival.

The template was RNA from unsorted bulk tissue. Chemotherapy-naive patients with new lung cancer underwent thoracic surgery in China, August–November 2014. The library came from three nested PCR rounds adapted from ARM-PCR protocols. TCRdb re-called the multiplex PCR reads with MiXCR, one entry per CDR3 protein. The data contain more than 95,000 distinct CDR3 sequences, roughly 64% of them singletons. The CDR3 runs 14 residues. Between the trimmed V and J ends, which lost 5 bases and 4 bases, there was a span of 16 bases. Germline loops: CDR1 DFQATT, CDR2 SNEGSKA (reference sequence). The chain is built from TRBV20-1 and TRBJ2-3; perhaps TRBD2 as D (7 bases). This TCR derives from a man younger than 45 with non-small cell lung cancer. The sequenced sample consisted of lung tumor tissue. CDR3 sequence reads: CSAHKGGHADTQYF. The CDR3, as DNA: TGCAGTGCTCATAAGGGGGGGCATGCAGATACGCAGTATTTT.